A selection of T cell receptor beta chains follows, all from one sample in a study of cytomegalovirus exposure and HLA in healthy donors. TCRdb's table, derived via immunoSEQ multiplex PCR, lists solely in-frame clones and lacks some. The sample consists of some 110,000 clones, roughly two thirds of them appearing once. The sequencing input was PBMCs. Receptors were obtained from a woman aged 25 to 39 in good health and CMV-seronegative. Both conserved end residues are part of each CDR3. The D gene is left open where the match is weak. Size is stated for part of the rows, as once, few or many counts, or as a class when the clone is expanded.

>13|TRBV2|TRBJ1-1|few|.
CASTVQSNTEAFF
TGTGCCAGCACCGTTCAGTCGAACACTGAAGCTTTCTTT
>13|TRBV19|TRBJ2-7|.|.
CASSVTDSYEQYF
TGTGCCAGTAGTGTGACAGACTCCTACGAGCAGTACTTC
>11|TRBV20-1|TRBJ1-2|.|.
CSARGNQEDTF
TGCAGTGCTAGAGGGAACCAGGAGGACACCTTC
>13|TRBV25-1|TRBJ2-1|few|.
CASNMDSRNEQFF
TGTGCCAGCAACATGGACAGCCGCAATGAGCAGTTCTTC
>15|TRBV6-6|TRBJ1-4|few|.
CASSKRQATNEKLFF
TGTGCCAGCAGCAAGAGACAGGCAACTAATGAAAAACTGTTTTTT
>13|TRBV6-5|TRBJ2-7|.|TRBD1
CASSYGQGREQYF
TGTGCCAGCAGTTATGGACAGGGAAGAGAGCAGTACTTC
>14|TRBV15|TRBJ1-2|.|.
CATSRDILDYGYTF
TGTGCCACCAGCAGGGACATATTGGACTATGGCTACACCTTC
>15|TRBV19|TRBJ2-7|few|.
CASSPIGEAPWEQYF
TGTGCCAGTAGTCCGATTGGGGAGGCCCCGTGGGAGCAGTACTTC
>15|TRBV27|TRBJ1-5|.|TRBD1
CASSAGTGGNQPQHF
TGTGCCAGCAGCGCCGGGACAGGGGGCAATCAGCCCCAGCATTTT
>13|TRBV19|TRBJ1-4|few|.
CATSLGVHEKLFF
TGTGCCACGTCCTTGGGCGTCCATGAAAAACTGTTTTTT
>15|TRBV7-8|TRBJ2-5|.|.
CASSLVLQASETQYF
TGTGCCAGCAGCTTAGTACTCCAGGCAAGCGAGACCCAGTACTTC
>17|TRBV5-1|TRBJ1-2|.|TRBD1
CASSLRGGTGVDYGYTF
TGCGCCAGCAGCTTGAGAGGCGGCACAGGGGTCGACTATGGCTACACCTTC
>14|TRBV5-4|TRBJ1-2|few|TRBD1
CASSGGQGADGYTF
TGTGCCAGCAGCGGCGGACAGGGGGCGGATGGCTACACCTTC
>15|TRBV27|TRBJ2-3|.|TRBD2
CASSLGTSGRDTQYF
TGTGCCAGCAGTTTAGGGACTAGCGGGAGGGACACGCAGTATTTT
>14|TRBV4-1|TRBJ1-2|few|TRBD1
CASSQVGTGLGYTF
TGCGCCAGCAGCCAAGTGGGGACAGGGTTGGGCTACACCTTC
>15|TRBV11-2|TRBJ2-5|.|TRBD2
CASSLLASGGETQYF
TGTGCCAGCAGCTTATTAGCTAGCGGGGGGGAGACCCAGTACTTC
>15|TRBV7-3|TRBJ2-1|.|.
CASSTTSTGFNEQFF
TGTGCCAGCAGCACCACCTCGACAGGATTCAATGAGCAGTTCTTC
>15|TRBV5-1|TRBJ2-5|few|TRBD1
CASSQGQNFKETQYF
TGCGCCAGCAGTCAGGGACAGAATTTTAAAGAGACCCAGTACTTC
>14|TRBV5-1|TRBJ1-1|few|TRBD1
CASSLEGAGTEAFF
TGCGCCAGCAGCTTGGAGGGGGCCGGCACTGAAGCTTTCTTT
>14|TRBV18|TRBJ2-2|.|.
CASSLASYTGELFF
TGTGCCAGCTCCCTAGCGTCTTACACCGGGGAGCTGTTTTTT
>16|TRBV7-9|TRBJ1-1|.|TRBD1
CASSLPGQGINTEAFF
TGTGCCAGCAGCTTACCGGGACAGGGGATCAACACTGAAGCTTTCTTT
>16|TRBV4-1|TRBJ2-1|few|.
CASSQEASGTSNEQFF
TGCGCCAGCAGCCAAGAAGCGTCCGGGACTTCCAATGAGCAGTTCTTC
>12|TRBV29-1|TRBJ1-2|few|.
CSVRQTNYGYTF
TGCAGCGTTCGACAGACTAACTATGGCTACACCTTC